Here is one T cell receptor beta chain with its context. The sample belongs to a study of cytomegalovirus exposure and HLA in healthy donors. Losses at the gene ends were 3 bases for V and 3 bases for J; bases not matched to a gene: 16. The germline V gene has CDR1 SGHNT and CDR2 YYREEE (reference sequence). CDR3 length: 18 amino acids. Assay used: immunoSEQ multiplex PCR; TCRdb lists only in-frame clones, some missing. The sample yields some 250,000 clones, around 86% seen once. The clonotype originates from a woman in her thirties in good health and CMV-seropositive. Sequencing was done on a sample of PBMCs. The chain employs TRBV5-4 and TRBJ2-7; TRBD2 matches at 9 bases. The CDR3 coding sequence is TGTGCCAGCAGCTCCGCTAAAGACGGGACTAGCAATAGCTACGAGCAGTACTTC. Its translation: CASSSAKDGTSNSYEQYF.